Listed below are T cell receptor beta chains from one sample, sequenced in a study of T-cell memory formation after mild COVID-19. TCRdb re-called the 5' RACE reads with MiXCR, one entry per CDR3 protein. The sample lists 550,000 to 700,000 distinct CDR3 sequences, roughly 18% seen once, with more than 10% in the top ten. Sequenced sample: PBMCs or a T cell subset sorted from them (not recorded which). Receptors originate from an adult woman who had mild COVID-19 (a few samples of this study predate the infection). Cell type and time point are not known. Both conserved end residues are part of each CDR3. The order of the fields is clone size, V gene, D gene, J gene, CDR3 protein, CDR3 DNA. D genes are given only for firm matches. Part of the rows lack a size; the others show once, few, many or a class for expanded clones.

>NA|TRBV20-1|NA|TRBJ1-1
CSARPRTRMNTEAFF
TGCAGTGCTAGACCTCGGACACGTATGAACACTGAAGCTTTCTTT
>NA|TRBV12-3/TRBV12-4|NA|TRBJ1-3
CASSTGLSGNTIYF
TGTGCCAGCAGTACAGGTCTCTCTGGAAACACCATATATTTT
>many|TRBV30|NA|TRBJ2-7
CAWNQGTVSYEQYF
TGTGCCTGGAATCAGGGGACGGTATCCTACGAGCAGTACTTC
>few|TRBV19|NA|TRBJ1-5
CASSMSRGNYQPQHF
TGTGCCAGTAGTATGTCTCGGGGCAATTATCAGCCCCAGCATTTT
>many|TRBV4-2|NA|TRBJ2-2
CASSHEGDGELFF
TGTGCCAGCAGCCATGAAGGCGACGGGGAGCTGTTTTTT
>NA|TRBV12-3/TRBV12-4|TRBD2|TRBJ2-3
CASSTSTTSGRARAYF
TGTGCCAGCAGTACTTCTACGACTAGCGGGAGGGCCCGGGCGTATTTT
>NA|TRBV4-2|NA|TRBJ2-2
CASSQDLARYGTGELFF
TGTGCCAGCAGCCAAGATCTGGCCAGGTATGGCACCGGGGAGCTGTTTTTT
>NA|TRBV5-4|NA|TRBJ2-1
CASSSRVENEQFF
TGTGCCAGCAGTTCTAGGGTAGAAAATGAGCAGTTCTTC
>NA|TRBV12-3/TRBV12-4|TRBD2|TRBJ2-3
CASSLAGGSSTDTQYF
TGTGCCAGCAGTTTGGCGGGAGGCTCTAGCACAGATACGCAGTATTTT
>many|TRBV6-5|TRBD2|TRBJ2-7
CASRSGTSGPYEQYF
TGTGCCAGCAGGAGTGGGACTAGCGGTCCCTACGAGCAGTACTTC
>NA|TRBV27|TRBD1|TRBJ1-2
CASSLGQGGYYGYTF
TGTGCCAGCAGTTTGGGACAGGGGGGGTACTATGGCTACACCTTC
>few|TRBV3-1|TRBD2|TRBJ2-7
CASSQMSGLSYEQYF
TGTGCCAGCAGCCAGATGTCGGGACTATCCTACGAGCAGTACTTC
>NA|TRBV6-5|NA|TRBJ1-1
CASRPKGRAEAFF
TGTGCCAGCAGACCCAAAGGGAGGGCTGAAGCTTTCTTT
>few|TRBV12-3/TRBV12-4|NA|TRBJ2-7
CASSLSPSEQYF
TGTGCCAGCAGTTTATCACCGTCTGAGCAGTACTTC
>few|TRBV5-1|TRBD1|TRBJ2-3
CASSLRGPGQGADTQYF
TGCGCCAGCAGCTTGAGGGGACCGGGACAGGGGGCAGATACGCAGTATTTT
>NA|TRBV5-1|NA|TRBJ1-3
CASSLEGNPGSGNTIYF
TGCGCCAGCAGCTTGGAGGGAAATCCTGGATCCGGAAACACCATATATTTT
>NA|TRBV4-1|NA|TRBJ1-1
CASSVQVYTEAFF
TGCGCCAGCTCTGTTCAAGTCTACACTGAAGCTTTCTTT
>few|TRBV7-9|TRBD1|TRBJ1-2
CASSLASGTGDGYTF
TGTGCCAGCAGCTTAGCGTCCGGGACAGGGGACGGCTACACCTTC
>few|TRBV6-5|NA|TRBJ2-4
CASSYSDSLAKNIQYF
TGTGCCAGCAGTTACTCGGACAGCCTAGCCAAAAACATTCAGTACTTC
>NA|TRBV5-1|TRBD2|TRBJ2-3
CASSLVLADPSTDTQYF
TGCGCCAGCAGCTTGGTACTAGCGGACCCTAGCACAGATACGCAGTATTTT
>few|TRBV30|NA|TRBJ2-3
CAWAGLSTDTQYF
TGTGCCTGGGCGGGACTGAGCACAGATACGCAGTATTTT
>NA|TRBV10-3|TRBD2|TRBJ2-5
CAISGLTGTSEETQYF
TGTGCCATCAGTGGCTTAACCGGGACTAGTGAAGAGACCCAGTACTTC
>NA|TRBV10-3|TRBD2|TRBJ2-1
CAISESAGGQSSYNEQFF
TGTGCCATCAGTGAGTCGGCGGGAGGACAAAGCTCCTACAATGAGCAGTTCTTC
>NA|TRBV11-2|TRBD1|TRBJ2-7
CASSLVPGQGDEQYF
TGTGCCAGCAGCCTAGTACCGGGACAGGGTGACGAGCAGTACTTC
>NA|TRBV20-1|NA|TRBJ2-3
CSARAAGRGDTQYF
TGCAGTGCTAGAGCGGCTGGGAGAGGAGATACGCAGTATTTT
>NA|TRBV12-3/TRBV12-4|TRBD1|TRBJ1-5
CASSPTPGQGQPQHF
TGTGCCAGCAGCCCAACCCCGGGACAGGGACAGCCCCAGCATTTT